The rows below give T cell receptor beta chains drawn from one sample of a study of blood T cell repertoires in COVID-19. Clones were read by immunoSEQ multiplex PCR, and TCRdb kept only the in-frame ones, dropping some. This sample has 68,000 or so clones, with about 87% found just once. Sequencing was performed on peripheral blood. Receptors were obtained from a human donor in a cohort sampled during active COVID-19. CDR3s include the opening cysteine and the closing phenylalanine or tryptophan. Fields, in order: clone size, J gene, V gene, D gene, CDR3 protein, CDR3 DNA. D genes are given only for firm matches. Not every row has a clone size; where given, it reads once, few, many or a size class.

clone_size: -; j_call: TRBJ2-2; v_call: TRBV27; d_call: TRBD2; cdr3_aa: CASSEGAGRRVGELFF; cdr3_nt: TGTGCCAGCAGTGAGGGAGCGGGGAGACGAGTCGGGGAGCTGTTTTTT
clone_size: -; j_call: TRBJ1-5; v_call: TRBV19; d_call: -; cdr3_aa: CASRQQDLGNQPQHF; cdr3_nt: TGTGCCAGTAGGCAACAGGATTTGGGCAATCAGCCCCAGCATTTT
clone_size: -; j_call: TRBJ2-1; v_call: TRBV2; d_call: -; cdr3_aa: CASSEDGVHNEQFF; cdr3_nt: TGTGCCAGCAGTGAGGACGGGGTCCACAATGAGCAGTTCTTC
clone_size: -; j_call: TRBJ2-4; v_call: TRBV9; d_call: TRBD2; cdr3_aa: CASSSGLAGAKNIQYF; cdr3_nt: TGTGCCAGCAGCTCGGGACTAGCGGGAGCCAAAAACATTCAGTACTTC
clone_size: -; j_call: TRBJ2-3; v_call: TRBV9; d_call: -; cdr3_aa: CASSISSWGATTQYF; cdr3_nt: TGTGCCAGCAGCATATCTTCCTGGGGAGCGACGACGCAGTATTTT
clone_size: -; j_call: TRBJ1-2; v_call: TRBV28; d_call: -; cdr3_aa: CASKGGVHRHGYTF; cdr3_nt: TGTGCCAGCAAAGGAGGGGTCCATAGGCATGGCTACACCTTC
clone_size: -; j_call: TRBJ1-2; v_call: TRBV29-1; d_call: -; cdr3_aa: CSVEETFRGGYTF; cdr3_nt: TGCAGCGTTGAAGAGACTTTCAGGGGTGGCTACACCTTC
clone_size: -; j_call: TRBJ1-1; v_call: TRBV4-1; d_call: TRBD1; cdr3_aa: CASSRTGGLNTEAFF; cdr3_nt: TGCGCCAGCAGCCGGACAGGGGGCCTGAACACTGAAGCTTTCTTT
clone_size: -; j_call: TRBJ1-4; v_call: TRBV5-6; d_call: TRBD1; cdr3_aa: CASSLTGGEKLFF; cdr3_nt: TGTGCCAGCAGCTTAACAGGGGGCGAAAAACTGTTTTTT
clone_size: few; j_call: TRBJ2-1; v_call: TRBV24-1; d_call: TRBD2; cdr3_aa: CATSDLAGGSYNEQFF; cdr3_nt: TGTGCCACCAGTGACCTAGCGGGAGGATCCTACAATGAGCAGTTCTTC
clone_size: -; j_call: TRBJ1-2; v_call: TRBV27; d_call: -; cdr3_aa: CASTPLVGANYGYTF; cdr3_nt: TGTGCCAGCACCCCCTTGGTGGGAGCGAACTATGGCTACACCTTC
clone_size: -; j_call: TRBJ1-2; v_call: TRBV5-1; d_call: TRBD1; cdr3_aa: CASSEGQDYGYTF; cdr3_nt: TGCGCCAGCAGCGAAGGACAGGACTATGGCTACACCTTC
clone_size: -; j_call: TRBJ2-3; v_call: TRBV19; d_call: TRBD1; cdr3_aa: CASSYMDRASTDTQYF; cdr3_nt: TGTGCCAGTAGTTATATGGACAGGGCTAGCACAGATACGCAGTATTTT
clone_size: -; j_call: TRBJ1-4; v_call: TRBV9; d_call: TRBD1; cdr3_aa: CASSEGTGAAEKLFF; cdr3_nt: TGTGCCAGCAGCGAGGGGACAGGGGCGGCGGAAAAACTGTTTTTT
clone_size: few; j_call: TRBJ1-5; v_call: TRBV23-1; d_call: TRBD1; cdr3_aa: CASSQPPQGAYSNQPQHF; cdr3_nt: TGCGCCAGCAGTCAACCCCCCCAGGGGGCATATAGCAATCAGCCCCAGCATTTT
clone_size: -; j_call: TRBJ2-3; v_call: TRBV6-5; d_call: TRBD1; cdr3_aa: CASSRDRLTDTQYF; cdr3_nt: TGTGCCAGCAGTCGGGACAGACTCACAGATACGCAGTATTTT
clone_size: -; j_call: TRBJ1-2; v_call: TRBV28; d_call: -; cdr3_aa: CASKGANYGYTF; cdr3_nt: TGTGCCAGCAAGGGGGCTAACTATGGCTACACCTTC
clone_size: -; j_call: TRBJ1-2; v_call: TRBV5-1; d_call: TRBD1; cdr3_aa: CASSSTGEYGYTF; cdr3_nt: TGCGCCAGCAGCTCGACAGGGGAATATGGCTACACCTTC
clone_size: -; j_call: TRBJ2-5; v_call: TRBV11-2; d_call: -; cdr3_aa: CASNSGQETQYF; cdr3_nt: TGTGCCAGCAACAGCGGCCAAGAGACCCAGTACTTC
clone_size: -; j_call: TRBJ2-5; v_call: TRBV5-4; d_call: -; cdr3_aa: CASSLSGSGETQYF; cdr3_nt: TGTGCCAGCAGCTTGTCGGGCAGCGGGGAGACCCAGTACTTC
clone_size: -; j_call: TRBJ2-7; v_call: TRBV5-1; d_call: TRBD1; cdr3_aa: CASSPRDSLYEQYF; cdr3_nt: TGCGCCAGCAGTCCCCGGGACAGCCTATACGAGCAGTACTTC
clone_size: -; j_call: TRBJ2-7; v_call: TRBV20-1; d_call: -; cdr3_aa: CSASPPAQGSSYEQYF; cdr3_nt: TGCAGTGCTAGTCCCCCCGCGCAGGGGAGCTCCTACGAGCAGTACTTC
clone_size: once; j_call: TRBJ2-3; v_call: TRBV15; d_call: TRBD1; cdr3_aa: CATSRPTGSGDTQYF; cdr3_nt: TGTGCCACCAGCAGGCCGACAGGGTCAGGAGATACGCAGTATTTT
clone_size: -; j_call: TRBJ1-6; v_call: TRBV27; d_call: TRBD1; cdr3_aa: CASSQDRGGSYNSPLHF; cdr3_nt: TGTGCCAGCAGTCAGGACAGGGGAGGCTCCTATAATTCACCCCTCCACTTT
clone_size: -; j_call: TRBJ1-3; v_call: TRBV3-1/TRBV3-2; d_call: -; cdr3_aa: CASSQPFSGNTIYF; cdr3_nt: TGTGCCAGCAGCCAACCGTTCTCTGGAAACACCATATATTTT
clone_size: -; j_call: TRBJ1-1; v_call: TRBV28; d_call: -; cdr3_aa: CASSLRNTEAFF; cdr3_nt: TGTGCCAGCAGTCTTCGGAACACTGAAGCTTTCTTT
clone_size: -; j_call: TRBJ1-5; v_call: TRBV6-2/TRBV6-3; d_call: -; cdr3_aa: CASRYSGRGSNQPQHF; cdr3_nt: TGTGCCAGCAGGTACTCGGGCAGGGGAAGCAATCAGCCCCAGCATTTT
clone_size: -; j_call: TRBJ2-1; v_call: TRBV7-2; d_call: TRBD2; cdr3_aa: CASSLRSGGANSYNEQFF; cdr3_nt: TGTGCCAGCAGCTTACGTAGCGGGGGCGCCAACTCCTACAATGAGCAGTTCTTC
clone_size: -; j_call: TRBJ2-1; v_call: TRBV7-2; d_call: -; cdr3_aa: CASSLAQGYEQFF; cdr3_nt: TGTGCCAGCAGCTTAGCGCAGGGTTATGAGCAGTTCTTC
clone_size: -; j_call: TRBJ2-7; v_call: TRBV4-1; d_call: -; cdr3_aa: CASSQDQRRGEQYF; cdr3_nt: TGCGCCAGCAGCCAAGATCAACGCAGGGGCGAGCAGTACTTC
clone_size: -; j_call: TRBJ2-1; v_call: TRBV6-5; d_call: TRBD2; cdr3_aa: CASTIAGGYNEQFF; cdr3_nt: TGTGCCAGCACGATCGCGGGAGGGTACAATGAGCAGTTCTTC
clone_size: -; j_call: TRBJ2-3; v_call: TRBV7-2; d_call: TRBD2; cdr3_aa: CASSSLAGGITDTQYF; cdr3_nt: TGTGCCAGCAGCTCCCTGGCGGGAGGGATCACAGATACGCAGTATTTT
clone_size: -; j_call: TRBJ1-2; v_call: TRBV5-1; d_call: -; cdr3_aa: CASSTTGGNYGYTF; cdr3_nt: TGCGCCAGCTCCACAACCGGGGGAAACTATGGCTACACCTTC
clone_size: -; j_call: TRBJ2-5; v_call: TRBV5-4; d_call: TRBD2; cdr3_aa: CASSFPGLAGMQTQYF; cdr3_nt: TGTGCCAGCAGTTTTCCGGGACTAGCGGGGATGCAAACCCAGTACTTC
clone_size: -; j_call: TRBJ1-1; v_call: TRBV28; d_call: TRBD1; cdr3_aa: CASSRTGGAGNTEAFF; cdr3_nt: TGTGCCAGCAGCCGTACAGGGGGCGCAGGCAACACTGAAGCTTTCTTT
clone_size: -; j_call: TRBJ2-2; v_call: TRBV18; d_call: -; cdr3_aa: CASSPGMNTGELFF; cdr3_nt: TGTGCCAGCTCACCAGGCATGAACACCGGGGAGCTGTTTTTT
clone_size: -; j_call: TRBJ2-7; v_call: TRBV13; d_call: -; cdr3_aa: CASSKGIYEQYF; cdr3_nt: TGTGCCAGCAGCAAGGGGATCTACGAGCAGTACTTC
clone_size: -; j_call: TRBJ1-5; v_call: TRBV6-1; d_call: -; cdr3_aa: CASSDRGGQPQHF; cdr3_nt: TGTGCCAGCAGTGACAGGGGTGGGCAGCCCCAGCATTTT
clone_size: -; j_call: TRBJ2-1; v_call: TRBV6-2/TRBV6-3; d_call: TRBD2; cdr3_aa: CASSLISGGARNEQFF; cdr3_nt: TGTGCCAGCAGTCTAATTAGCGGGGGGGCCCGGAATGAGCAGTTCTTC
clone_size: -; j_call: TRBJ2-1; v_call: TRBV7-9; d_call: -; cdr3_aa: CASSFHRLIPADEQFF; cdr3_nt: TGTGCCAGCAGCTTTCACAGGCTTATACCGGCGGATGAGCAGTTCTTC
clone_size: -; j_call: TRBJ1-1; v_call: TRBV6-5; d_call: -; cdr3_aa: CASSYSQVTLSEAFF; cdr3_nt: TGTGCCAGCAGTTACTCCCAGGTAACTTTATCTGAAGCTTTCTTT
clone_size: -; j_call: TRBJ2-1; v_call: TRBV6-2/TRBV6-3; d_call: -; cdr3_aa: CASSYVVNNEQFF; cdr3_nt: TGTGCCAGCAGTTATGTTGTAAACAATGAGCAGTTCTTC
clone_size: -; j_call: TRBJ2-4; v_call: TRBV5-1; d_call: TRBD2; cdr3_aa: CASSKPGLGENIQYF; cdr3_nt: TGCGCCAGCAGCAAACCAGGACTAGGCGAAAACATTCAGTACTTC
clone_size: -; j_call: TRBJ2-5; v_call: TRBV18; d_call: -; cdr3_aa: CASSPAETQYF; cdr3_nt: TGTGCCAGCTCACCAGCGGAGACCCAGTACTTC
clone_size: -; j_call: TRBJ2-7; v_call: TRBV28; d_call: TRBD2; cdr3_aa: CASSLFLAGGYGQYF; cdr3_nt: TGTGCCAGCAGTTTATTCCTAGCGGGAGGTTATGGGCAGTACTTC
clone_size: once; j_call: TRBJ2-1; v_call: TRBV28; d_call: -; cdr3_aa: CASSFTGISYNEQFF; cdr3_nt: TGTGCCAGCAGCTTTACAGGGATCTCCTACAATGAGCAGTTCTTC
clone_size: medium-sized; j_call: TRBJ2-3; v_call: TRBV6-2/TRBV6-3; d_call: -; cdr3_aa: CASSVAETDTQYF; cdr3_nt: TGTGCCAGCAGTGTAGCGGAAACAGATACGCAGTATTTT
clone_size: -; j_call: TRBJ2-7; v_call: TRBV5-1; d_call: TRBD1; cdr3_aa: CASSLEPGQENYEQYF; cdr3_nt: TGCGCCAGCAGCTTGGAGCCGGGACAGGAGAACTACGAGCAGTACTTC
clone_size: -; j_call: TRBJ1-2; v_call: TRBV28; d_call: -; cdr3_aa: CASNLQALLYGYTF; cdr3_nt: TGTGCCAGCAATTTACAGGCTCTTCTCTATGGCTACACCTTC
clone_size: -; j_call: TRBJ1-3; v_call: TRBV28; d_call: -; cdr3_aa: CASSGPRTGPSGNTIYF; cdr3_nt: TGTGCCAGCAGTGGGCCTAGAACAGGGCCCTCTGGAAACACCATATATTTT
clone_size: once; j_call: TRBJ1-4; v_call: TRBV7-2; d_call: TRBD1; cdr3_aa: CASSPRDRGNEKLFF; cdr3_nt: TGTGCCAGCAGCCCCCGGGACAGGGGAAATGAAAAACTGTTTTTT